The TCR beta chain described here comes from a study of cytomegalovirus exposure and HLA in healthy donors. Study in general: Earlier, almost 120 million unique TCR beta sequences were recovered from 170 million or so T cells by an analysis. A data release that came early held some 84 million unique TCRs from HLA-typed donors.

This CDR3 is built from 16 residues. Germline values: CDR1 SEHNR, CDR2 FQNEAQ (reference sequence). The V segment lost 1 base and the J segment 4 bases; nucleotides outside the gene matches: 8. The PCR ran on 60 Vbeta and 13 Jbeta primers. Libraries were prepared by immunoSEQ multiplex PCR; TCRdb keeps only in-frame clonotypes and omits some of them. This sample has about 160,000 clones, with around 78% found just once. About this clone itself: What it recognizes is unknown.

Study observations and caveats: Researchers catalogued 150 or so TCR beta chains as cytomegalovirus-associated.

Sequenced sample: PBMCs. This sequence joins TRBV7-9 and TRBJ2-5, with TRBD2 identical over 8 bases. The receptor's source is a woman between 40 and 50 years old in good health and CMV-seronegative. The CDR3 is CASSLVTGLAPETQYF. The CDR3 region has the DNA TGTGCCAGCAGCTTAGTCACAGGACTAGCCCCAGAGACCCAGTACTTC.